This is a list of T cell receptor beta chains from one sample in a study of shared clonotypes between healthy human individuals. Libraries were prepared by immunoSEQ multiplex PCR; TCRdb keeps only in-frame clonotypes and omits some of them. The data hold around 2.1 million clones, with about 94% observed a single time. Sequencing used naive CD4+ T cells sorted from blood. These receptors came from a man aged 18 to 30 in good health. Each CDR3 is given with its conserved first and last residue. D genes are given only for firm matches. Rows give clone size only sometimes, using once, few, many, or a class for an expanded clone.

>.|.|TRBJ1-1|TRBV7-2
TGTGCCAGCAGCTTAGGTAAGGGAGGGACTGAAGCTTTCTTT
CASSLGKGGTEAFF
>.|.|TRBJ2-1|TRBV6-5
TGTGCCAGCTCGAAAGTGGGAGCCTACAATGAGCAGTTCTTC
CASSKVGAYNEQFF
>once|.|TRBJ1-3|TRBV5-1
TGCGCCAGCAGCTTGGATGGGGCAGGAGGAAACACCATATATTTT
CASSLDGAGGNTIYF
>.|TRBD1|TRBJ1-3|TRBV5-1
TGCGCCAGCAGCCCCAGGACAGGGGGAGACACCATATATTTT
CASSPRTGGDTIYF
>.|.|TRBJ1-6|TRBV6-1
TGTGCCAGCAGTGTAGTACCGTCTTCCTCACCCCTCCACTTT
CASSVVPSSSPLHF
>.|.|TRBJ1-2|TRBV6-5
TGTGCCAGCAGTTACTTAAAGGGGGTTACGGATGGCTACACCTTC
CASSYLKGVTDGYTF
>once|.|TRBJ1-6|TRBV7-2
TGTGCCAGCAGCTTGGGGTGGGGGGTCATGGATAATTCACCCCTCCACTTT
CASSLGWGVMDNSPLHF
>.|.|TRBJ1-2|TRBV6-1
TGTGCCAGCAGTACCTTGGGGGCCGGAAAGGAGGGCTACACCTTC
CASSTLGAGKEGYTF
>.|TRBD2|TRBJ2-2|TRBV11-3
TGTGCCAGCAGCTTAGGGACTAGCGGCAACACCGGGGAGCTGTTTTTT
CASSLGTSGNTGELFF
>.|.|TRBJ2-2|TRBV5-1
TGCGCCAGCAGCTTGGCTGCACAGAACACCGGGGAGCTGTTTTTT
CASSLAAQNTGELFF
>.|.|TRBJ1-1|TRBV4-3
TGCGCCAGCAGCCAAGGGGAGCAGGGCATGAACACTGAAGCTTTCTTT
CASSQGEQGMNTEAFF
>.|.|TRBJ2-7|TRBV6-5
TGTGCCAGTAGGGGGGGGGCTCCCTACGAGCAGTACTTC
CASRGGAPYEQYF
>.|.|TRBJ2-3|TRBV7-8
TGTGCCAGCAGCTTGGCAGGGTTACCCACAGATACGCAGTATTTT
CASSLAGLPTDTQYF
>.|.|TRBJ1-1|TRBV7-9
TGTGCCAGCAGTTTCTCCTCGGGCGGTGGGACTGAAGCTTTCTTT
CASSFSSGGGTEAFF
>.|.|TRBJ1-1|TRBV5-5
TGTGCCAGCAGCTTACAACAGGGCCCGAACACTGAAGCTTTCTTT
CASSLQQGPNTEAFF